This entry concerns a single T cell receptor beta chain. No antigen is known for it. The source of the sample is a study of cytomegalovirus exposure and HLA in healthy donors. Study overall: From donors who were HLA-typed, an early data release held about 85 million unique TCRs.

Germline-derived CDR1 and CDR2 are MNHEY and SVGAGI. This CDR3 is built from 15 residues. V shed 2 bases and J shed 1 base, with 12 bases lying between them. Both 60 Vbeta primers and 13 Jbeta primers went into the PCR. Sequencing used immunoSEQ multiplex PCR; TCRdb keeps in-frame clones, though not all of them. The sample's table shows tens of thousands of clones. Study-level points and caveats: Cytomegalovirus association was listed for 150 to 200 TCR beta chains. TCR beta chain V- and J-gene trimming was linked, in a later analysis, to a missense variant in DCLRE1C.

This TCR was sampled from a young man in good health and CMV-seronegative. Sequenced material: PBMCs. The chain employs TRBV6-5 and TRBJ2-7; a possible D gene is TRBD2 (5 bases). CDR3 region: CASSYADGDSYEQYF. Here the CDR3 DNA reads TGTGCCAGCAGTTACGCAGACGGGGATTCCTACGAGCAGTACTTC.